This T cell receptor (beta chain) was captured by sequencing in a study of blood T cell repertoires in COVID-19. Study background: Samples came from the United States, Italy and Spain, spanning acute and convalescent COVID-19. PBMCs, B-cell-depleted T cells, or T cells provided the cDNA or gDNA that made up the material.

In the authors' workflow: Estimation of nucleated cell counts relied on the amplification of reference gene primers. Profiling relied on immunoSEQ multiplex PCR, and the TCRdb table lists in-frame clones only, not all of them. V and J calls and clone size are those listed in that table; D and trimming were worked out from the DNA. The sample holds 75,000 to 95,000 clones, around four fifths seen once. The sequence was obtained from an elderly man with active or convalescent COVID-19. Sequencing was done on a sample of peripheral blood.

Written as DNA, the CDR3 is TGTGCCAGCAGTGATAGACCTAGCTCCTACGAGCAGTACGTC. It specifies CASSDRPSSYEQYV. The J gene is TRBJ2-7, the V gene TRBV6-1, with D unclear. V lost 3 bases, J lost 0 bases, and 9 bases lay in between. The length of the CDR3 is 14 residues. Germline V lookup: CDR1 MNHNS, CDR2 SASEGT.